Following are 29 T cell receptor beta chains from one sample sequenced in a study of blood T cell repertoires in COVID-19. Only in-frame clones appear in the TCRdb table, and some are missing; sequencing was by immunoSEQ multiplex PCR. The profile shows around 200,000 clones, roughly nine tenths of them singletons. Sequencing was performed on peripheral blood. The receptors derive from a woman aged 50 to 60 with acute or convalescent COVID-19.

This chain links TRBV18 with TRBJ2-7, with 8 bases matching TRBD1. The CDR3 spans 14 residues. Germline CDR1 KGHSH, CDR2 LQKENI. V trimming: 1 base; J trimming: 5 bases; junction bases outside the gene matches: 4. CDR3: CASSPLQDRDEQYF. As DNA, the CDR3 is TGTGCCAGCTCACCACTTCAGGACAGGGACGAGCAGTACTTC.

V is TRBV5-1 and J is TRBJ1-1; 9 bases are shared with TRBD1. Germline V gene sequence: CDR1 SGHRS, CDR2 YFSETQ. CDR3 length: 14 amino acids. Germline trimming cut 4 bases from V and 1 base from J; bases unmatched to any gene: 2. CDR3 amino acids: CASSVDRGNTEAFF. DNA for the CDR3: TGCGCCAGCAGCGTGGACAGGGGGAACACTGAAGCTTTCTTT.

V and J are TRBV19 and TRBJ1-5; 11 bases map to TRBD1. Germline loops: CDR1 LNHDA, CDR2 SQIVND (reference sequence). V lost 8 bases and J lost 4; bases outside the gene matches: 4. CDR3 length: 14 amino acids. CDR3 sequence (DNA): TGTGCCAGTGGTGGACAGGGGGCAAATCAGCCCCAGCATTTT. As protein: CASGGQGANQPQHF. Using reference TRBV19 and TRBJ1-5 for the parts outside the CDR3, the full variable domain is DGGITQSPKYLFRKEGQNVTLSCEQNLNHDAMYWYRQDPGQGLRLIYYSQIVNDFQKGDIAEGYSVSREKKESFPLTVTSAQKNPTAFYLCASGGQGANQPQHFGDGTRLSIL.

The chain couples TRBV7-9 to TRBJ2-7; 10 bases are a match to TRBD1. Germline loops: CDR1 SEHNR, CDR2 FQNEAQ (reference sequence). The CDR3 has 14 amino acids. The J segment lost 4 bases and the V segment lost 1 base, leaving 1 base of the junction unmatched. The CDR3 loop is CASSLGQGAYEQYF. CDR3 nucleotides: TGTGCCAGCAGCTTAGGACAGGGGGCTTACGAGCAGTACTTC.

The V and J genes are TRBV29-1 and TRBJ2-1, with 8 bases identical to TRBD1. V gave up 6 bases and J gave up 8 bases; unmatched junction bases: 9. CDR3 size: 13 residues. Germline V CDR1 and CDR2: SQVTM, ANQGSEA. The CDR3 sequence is CSVAGQGIHEQFF. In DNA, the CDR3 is TGCAGCGTCGCCGGACAGGGTATCCATGAGCAGTTCTTC.

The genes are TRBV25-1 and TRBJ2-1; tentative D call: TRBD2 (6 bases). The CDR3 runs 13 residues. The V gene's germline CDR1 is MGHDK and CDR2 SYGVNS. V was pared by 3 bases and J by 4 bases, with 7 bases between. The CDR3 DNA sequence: TGTGCCAGCAGTGACGGAGGGTACAATGAGCAGTTCTTC. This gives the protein CASSDGGYNEQFF. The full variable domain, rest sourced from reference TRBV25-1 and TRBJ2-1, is EADIYQTPRYLVIGTGKKITLECSQTMGHDKMYWYQQDPGMELHLIHYSYGVNSTEKGDLSSESTVSRIRTEHFPLTLESARPSHTSQYLCASSDGGYNEQFFGPGTRLTVL.

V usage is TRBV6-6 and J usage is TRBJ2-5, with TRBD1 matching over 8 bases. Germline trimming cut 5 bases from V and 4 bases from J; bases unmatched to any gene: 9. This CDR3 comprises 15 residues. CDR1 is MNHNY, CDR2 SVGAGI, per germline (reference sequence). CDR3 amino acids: CASSRIGQGTETQYF. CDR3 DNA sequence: TGTGCCAGCAGTCGAATTGGACAGGGAACAGAGACCCAGTACTTC.

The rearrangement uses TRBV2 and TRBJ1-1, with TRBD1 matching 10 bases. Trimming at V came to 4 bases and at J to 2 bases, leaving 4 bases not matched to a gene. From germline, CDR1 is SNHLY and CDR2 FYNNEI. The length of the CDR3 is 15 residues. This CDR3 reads CASSGDRGINTEAFF. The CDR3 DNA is TGTGCCAGCAGTGGGGACAGGGGAATCAACACTGAAGCTTTCTTT.

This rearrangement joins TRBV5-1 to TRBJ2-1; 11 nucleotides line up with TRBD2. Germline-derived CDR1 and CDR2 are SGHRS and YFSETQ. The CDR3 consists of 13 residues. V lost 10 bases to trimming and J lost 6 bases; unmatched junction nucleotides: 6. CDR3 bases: TGCGCCTCGGGACTAGCGGCCGTCAATGAGCAGTTCTTC. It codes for CASGLAAVNEQFF. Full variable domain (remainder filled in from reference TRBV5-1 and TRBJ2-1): KAGVTQTPRYLIKTRGQQVTLSCSPISGHRSVSWYQQTPGQGLQFLFEYFSETQRNKGNFPGRFSGRQFSNSRSEMNVSTLELGDSALYLCASGLAAVNEQFFGPGTRLTVL.

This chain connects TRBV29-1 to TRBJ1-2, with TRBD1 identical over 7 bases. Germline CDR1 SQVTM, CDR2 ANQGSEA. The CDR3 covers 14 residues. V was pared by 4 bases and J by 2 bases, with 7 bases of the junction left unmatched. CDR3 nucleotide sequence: TGCAGCGTTGCAGTGCAACAGGGGAACTATGGCTACACCTTC. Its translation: CSVAVQQGNYGYTF.

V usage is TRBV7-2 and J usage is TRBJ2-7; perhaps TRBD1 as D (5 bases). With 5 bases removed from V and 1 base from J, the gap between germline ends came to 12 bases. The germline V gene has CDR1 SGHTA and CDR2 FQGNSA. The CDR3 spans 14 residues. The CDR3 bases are TGTGCCAGCAGCCCCCAAGGGGCATCCTACGAGCAGTACTTC. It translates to CASSPQGASYEQYF.

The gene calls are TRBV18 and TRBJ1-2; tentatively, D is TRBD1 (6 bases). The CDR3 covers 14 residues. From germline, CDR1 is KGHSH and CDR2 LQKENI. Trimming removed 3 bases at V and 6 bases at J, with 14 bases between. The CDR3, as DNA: TGTGCCAGCTCACCCCGGGACACGGACCATGGCTACACCTTC. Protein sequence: CASSPRDTDHGYTF.

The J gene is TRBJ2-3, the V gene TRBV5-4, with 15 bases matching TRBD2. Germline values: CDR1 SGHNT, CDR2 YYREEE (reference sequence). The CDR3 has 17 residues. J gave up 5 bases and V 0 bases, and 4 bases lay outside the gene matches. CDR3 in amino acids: CASSLGWTSGRGDTQYF. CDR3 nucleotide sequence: TGTGCCAGCAGCTTGGGGTGGACTAGCGGGAGGGGAGATACGCAGTATTTT.

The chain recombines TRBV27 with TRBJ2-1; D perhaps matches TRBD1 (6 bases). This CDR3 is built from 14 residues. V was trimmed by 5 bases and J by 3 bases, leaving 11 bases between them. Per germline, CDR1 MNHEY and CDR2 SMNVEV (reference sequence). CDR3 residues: CASSTGTRYNEQFF. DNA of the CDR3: TGTGCCAGCAGTACCGGGACACGCTACAATGAGCAGTTCTTC.

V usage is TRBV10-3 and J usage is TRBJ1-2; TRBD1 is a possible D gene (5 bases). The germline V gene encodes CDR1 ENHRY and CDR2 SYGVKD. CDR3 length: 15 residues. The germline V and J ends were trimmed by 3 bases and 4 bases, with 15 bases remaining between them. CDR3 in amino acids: CAISDAPDRIYGYTF. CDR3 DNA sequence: TGTGCCATCAGTGACGCTCCCGACAGAATCTATGGCTACACCTTC.

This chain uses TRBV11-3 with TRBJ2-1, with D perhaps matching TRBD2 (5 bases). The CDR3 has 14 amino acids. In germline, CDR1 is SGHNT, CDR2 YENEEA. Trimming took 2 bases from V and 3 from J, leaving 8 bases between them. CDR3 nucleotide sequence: TGTGCCAGCAGCTTAACTAGTTACTACAATGAGCAGTTCTTC. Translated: CASSLTSYYNEQFF.

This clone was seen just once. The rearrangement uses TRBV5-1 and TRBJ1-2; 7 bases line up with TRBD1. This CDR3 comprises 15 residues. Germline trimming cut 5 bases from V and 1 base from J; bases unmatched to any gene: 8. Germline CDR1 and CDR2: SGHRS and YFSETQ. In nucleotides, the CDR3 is TGCGCCAGCAGTCCTACAGGGGCCGGTAACTATGGCTACACCTTC. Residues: CASSPTGAGNYGYTF.

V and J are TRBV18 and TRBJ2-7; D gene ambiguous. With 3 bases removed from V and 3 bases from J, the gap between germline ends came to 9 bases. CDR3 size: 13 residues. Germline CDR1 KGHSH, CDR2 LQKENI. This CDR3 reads CASSPYADYEQYF. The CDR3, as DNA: TGTGCCAGCTCACCCTACGCCGACTACGAGCAGTACTTC.

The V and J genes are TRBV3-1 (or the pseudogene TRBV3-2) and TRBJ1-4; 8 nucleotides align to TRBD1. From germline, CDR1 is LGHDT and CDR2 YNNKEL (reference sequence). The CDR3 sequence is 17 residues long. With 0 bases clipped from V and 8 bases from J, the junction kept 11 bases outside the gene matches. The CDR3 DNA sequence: TGTGCCAGCAGCCAAGATTCCTCAGGGGGCGGCGGAGAAAAACTGTTTTTT. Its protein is CASSQDSSGGGGEKLFF.

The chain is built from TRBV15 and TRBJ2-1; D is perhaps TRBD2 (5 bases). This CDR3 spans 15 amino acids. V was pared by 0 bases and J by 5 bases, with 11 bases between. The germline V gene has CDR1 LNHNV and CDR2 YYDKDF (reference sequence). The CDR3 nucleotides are TGTGCCACCAGCAGAGACCCCAGCGGAAACAATGAGCAGTTCTTC. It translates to CATSRDPSGNNEQFF.

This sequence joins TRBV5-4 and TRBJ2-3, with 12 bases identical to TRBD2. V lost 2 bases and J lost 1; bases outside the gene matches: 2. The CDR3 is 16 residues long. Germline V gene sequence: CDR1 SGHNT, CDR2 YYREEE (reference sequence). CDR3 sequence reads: CASSFRLAGGTDTQYF. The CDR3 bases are TGTGCCAGCAGCTTTCGACTAGCGGGGGGCACAGATACGCAGTATTTT.

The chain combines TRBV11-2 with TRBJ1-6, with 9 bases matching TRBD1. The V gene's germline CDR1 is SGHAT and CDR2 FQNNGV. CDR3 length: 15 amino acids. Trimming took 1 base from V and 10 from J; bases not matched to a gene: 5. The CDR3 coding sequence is TGTGCCAGCAGCTTAGGATGGACAGGGGAGTCACCCCTCCACTTT. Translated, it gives CASSLGWTGESPLHF. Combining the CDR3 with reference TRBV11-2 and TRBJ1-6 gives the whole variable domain EAGVAQSPRYKIIEKRQSVAFWCNPISGHATLYWYQQILGQGPKLLIQFQNNGVVDDSQLPKDRFSAERLKGVDSTLKIQPAKLEDSAVYLCASSLGWTGESPLHFGNGTRLTVT.

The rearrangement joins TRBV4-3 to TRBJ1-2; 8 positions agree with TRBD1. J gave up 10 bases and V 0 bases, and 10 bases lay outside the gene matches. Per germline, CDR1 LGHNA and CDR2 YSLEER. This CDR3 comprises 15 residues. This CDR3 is CASSQDSNRGNAYTF. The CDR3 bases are TGCGCCAGCAGCCAAGATTCGAACAGGGGGAATGCCTACACCTTC.

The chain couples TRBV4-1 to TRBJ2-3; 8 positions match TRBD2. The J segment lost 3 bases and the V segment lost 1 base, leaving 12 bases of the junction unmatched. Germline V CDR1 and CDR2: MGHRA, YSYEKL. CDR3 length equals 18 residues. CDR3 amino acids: CASSQVDGRAGETDTQYF. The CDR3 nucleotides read TGCGCCAGCAGCCAAGTGGACGGGAGGGCCGGGGAGACAGATACGCAGTATTTT.

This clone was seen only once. CDR3 amino acids: CAISESIGTGPFSGNTIYF. CDR3 coding DNA: TGTGCCATCAGTGAGTCGATAGGGACAGGACCTTTCTCTGGAAACACCATATATTTT. V usage is TRBV10-3 and J usage is TRBJ1-3; 8 positions agree with TRBD1. V lost 0 bases to trimming and J lost 0 bases; unmatched junction nucleotides: 10. Germline assignment: CDR1 ENHRY and CDR2 SYGVKD. The CDR3 is 19 residues long.

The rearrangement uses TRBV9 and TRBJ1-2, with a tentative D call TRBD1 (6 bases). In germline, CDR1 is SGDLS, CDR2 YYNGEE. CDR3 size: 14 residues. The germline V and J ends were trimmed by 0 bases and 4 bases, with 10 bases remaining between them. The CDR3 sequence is CASSVADSLYGYTF. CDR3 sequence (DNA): TGTGCCAGCAGCGTAGCGGACAGCCTCTATGGCTACACCTTC.

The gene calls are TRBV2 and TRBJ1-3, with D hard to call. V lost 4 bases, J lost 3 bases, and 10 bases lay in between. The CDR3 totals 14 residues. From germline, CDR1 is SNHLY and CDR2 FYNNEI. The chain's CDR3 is CASSAWGVGNTIYF. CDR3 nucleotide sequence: TGTGCCAGCAGTGCCTGGGGAGTTGGAAACACCATATATTTT.

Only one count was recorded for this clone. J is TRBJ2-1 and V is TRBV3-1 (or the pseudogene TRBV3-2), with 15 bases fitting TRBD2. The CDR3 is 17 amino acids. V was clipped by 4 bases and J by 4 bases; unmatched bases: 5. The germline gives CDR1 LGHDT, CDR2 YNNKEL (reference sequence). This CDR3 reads CASSLTGTSGRYNEQFF. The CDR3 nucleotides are TGTGCCAGCAGCCTGACCGGGACTAGCGGGAGGTACAATGAGCAGTTCTTC.

This chain's CDR3 is CAISESRTGNTGELFF. The CDR3 DNA sequence: TGTGCCATCAGTGAGTCAAGGACAGGGAACACCGGGGAGCTGTTTTTT. The chain combines TRBV10-3 with TRBJ2-2; 7 nucleotides agree with TRBD1. There are 16 residues in the CDR3. J was trimmed by 1 base and V by 0 bases; bases with no gene match: 2. Germline CDR1 reads ENHRY; CDR2 reads SYGVKD.